The clone carrying this T cell receptor (beta chain) was seen at least ten times. Its antigen is not known. This record belongs to a study of T cell repertoires in cytomegalovirus infection. Study in general: The public TCR beta signatures pointed to both CMV infection and matching HLA type.

TCRdb used MiXCR to reprocess the reads, holding one entry per CDR3 protein. The sample has about half a million distinct CDR3 sequences; more than 40% are singletons. The length of the CDR3 is 12 residues. Between the trimmed V and J ends, which lost 6 bases and 6 bases, there was a span of 11 bases. Germline loops: CDR1 SGHTA, CDR2 FQGNSA. Sequenced here: cultured PBMCs, sampled from culture after CMV antigen stimulation. This TCR came from a human donor in good health (CMV status not recorded). Some clones in this sample may be carry-over from other donors' samples. The gene calls are TRBV7-2 and TRBJ1-2; tentative D call: TRBD1 (5 bases). In DNA, the CDR3 is TGTGCCAGCAGATTCGACAGCCATGGCTACACCTTC. Its protein product is CASRFDSHGYTF.